This TCR beta chain was captured in a study of OX40 agonist ivuxolimab in advanced cancers. Study background: While on treatment, patients had intravenous ivuxolimab at 0.01 to 10 mg/kg every 2 weeks. The mean age was approximately 60 years, ranging from about 20 to 90, with roughly four fifths of participants male. The diagnoses of dose-escalation patients were hepatocellular carcinoma, melanoma, renal cell or head and neck cancer. Findings and limits, study-wide: On average, CD8+ T cells had more expanded clones than CD4+.

Repertoires were generated with immunoSEQ multiplex PCR, while TCRdb's copy carries only in-frame clones and drops some. The repertoire holds roughly 80,000 clones, with about nine tenths as singletons. A note on this clone: As yet, its antigen is unknown.

This CDR3 spans 14 amino acids. The germline CDR1 and CDR2 sequences are MNHNS and SASEGT. Between the trimmed V and J ends, which lost 6 bases and 0 bases, there was a span of 12 bases. The sequence was collected from an adult with an advanced solid tumor such as melanoma, head and neck, liver or kidney cancer. The input for sequencing was CD4+ or CD8+ T cells sorted from blood, taken in a trial of the OX40 agonist ivuxolimab. V is TRBV6-1 and J is TRBJ2-7; tentatively, D is TRBD1 (6 bases). The CDR3 DNA reads TGTGCCAGCAGGACCGGGGACATCTCCTACGAGCAGTACGTC. This gives the protein CASRTGDISYEQYV.